This T cell receptor beta chain was recovered during a study of blood T cell repertoires in COVID-19. For the study at large: Acute and convalescent COVID-19 samples came from the United States, Italy and Spain. Sources were T cells, B-cell-depleted T cells, or PBMCs; the material itself was cDNA or gDNA.

V shed 0 bases, J shed 3 bases, and the junction held 2 bases outside the gene matches. The CDR3 is 16 residues long. Germline CDR1 is SGDLS and CDR2 is YYNGEE. Authors' processing steps: Reference gene primer amplification in the assay estimated nucleated cell counts. Sequencing used immunoSEQ multiplex PCR; TCRdb keeps in-frame clones, though not all of them. V and J calls and clone size are as listed in that table; D and trimming were resolved from the DNA. Here the sample spans some 250,000 clones, more than 75% being singletons. Participants were placed into cohorts based on the clinical history they reported.

This receptor was identified in a woman aged 40 to 49 with acute COVID-19. The sample was PBMCs or T cells enriched from blood (not recorded which). The chain uses TRBV9 and TRBJ2-2; TRBD2 matches at 10 bases. CDR3 DNA sequence: TGTGCCAGCAGCGTAGGTCTAGCGGGAGACACCGGGGAGCTGTTTTTT. Translated, it gives CASSVGLAGDTGELFF.